This T cell receptor beta chain was profiled in a study of T-cell reconstitution after alpha-beta-depleted transplantation in children. CDR3 size: 15 residues. CDR1 and CDR2 (germline): LNHNV, YYDKDF (reference sequence). V lost 0 bases and J 4 bases, leaving 12 bases between the germline ends. General study results and limits: For some patients, TCRbeta diversity was high at day 60 because of recipient T cells and thymic progenitors that survived. T-cell numbers and diversity one year post-transplant derived largely from freshly generated T cells. Expanded clones from the graft, numbering several hundred, reportedly supplied alpha-beta T cells about two months after transplant.

Notes on this clonotype: What it binds is not known.

Unique molecular identifiers were incorporated into the prepared TCRbeta library. TCRdb passed the PCR reads through MiXCR, listing each CDR3 protein once. Found here are 450,000 to 550,000 distinct CDR3 sequences, 9.5% to 12% of them singletons; the top ten hold around 15%. The TCR comes from a female patient aged 2-15 years who had a stem cell transplant for aplastic anemia, so the T cells may come from the graft donor. Specimen: PBMCs, mostly from graft donor cells, collected 180 days after TCRalphabeta/CD19-depleted stem cell transplant. The gene calls are TRBV15 and TRBJ1-2; D may be TRBD1 (6 bases). The CDR3 reads CATSRDSGDSYGYTF. The CDR3, as DNA: TGTGCCACCAGCAGAGATTCAGGGGATAGCTATGGCTACACCTTC.